Below, 27 T cell receptor beta chains from the same sample are listed, as sequenced in a study of blood T cell repertoires in COVID-19 (dated by TCRdb to 2020 to 2021). Libraries were prepared through the immunoSEQ multiplex PCR assay. TCRdb took over this immuneACCESS table, retaining in-frame rearrangements with V and J assigned. Such tables are incomplete; in checked studies, under half of the missing clones stem from an unresolved V gene, and the remainder is unexplained. The sample table lists approximately 280,000 clones, around 90% of them with a count of one. Approximately 6% of the sample is held by the ten biggest clonotypes. Sequenced material: PBMCs or T cells enriched from blood (not recorded which). All receptors derive from a woman in her thirties or forties who had recovered from COVID-19.

This rearrangement joins TRBV19 to TRBJ1-5; D is uncertain. V lost 2 bases, J lost 7 bases, and 9 bases lay in between. The CDR3 has 13 residues. Germline values: CDR1 LNHDA, CDR2 SQIVND (reference sequence). The CDR3 DNA sequence: TGTGCCAGTAGTATACAGGTCCTCCAGCCCCAGCATTTT. Residues: CASSIQVLQPQHF.

The gene calls are TRBV6-5 and TRBJ1-1, with D possibly TRBD1 on 6 matching bases. Germline assignment: CDR1 MNHEY and CDR2 SVGAGI. The CDR3 consists of 14 residues. Trimming took off 5 bases at V and 2 bases at J, with 12 bases between the two ends. DNA of the CDR3: TGTGCCAGCAGTCCGACAGGACAAAACACTGAAGCTTTCTTT. Its translation: CASSPTGQNTEAFF.

This rearrangement joins TRBV5-1 to TRBJ1-2; 9 bases match TRBD1. The CDR3 has 15 amino acids. The V segment lost 0 bases and the J segment 8 bases; nucleotides outside the gene matches: 8. Germline V gene data show CDR1 as SGHRS and CDR2 as YFSETQ. The CDR3 DNA sequence: TGCGCCAGCAGCTTGGCCGCAGGGACAGGGAACGGCTACACCTTC. Translating gives CASSLAAGTGNGYTF.

This chain links TRBV7-3 with TRBJ1-6; D is undetermined. This CDR3 has 13 residues. V was trimmed by 5 bases and J by 2 bases, leaving 4 bases between them. Germline CDR1 SGHTA, CDR2 FQGTGA. CDR3 region: CASSLAYNSPLHF. In DNA, the CDR3 is TGTGCCAGCAGCCTCGCCTATAATTCACCCCTCCACTTT.

The count of this clone is one. The CDR3 coding sequence is TGTGCCAGCACCCGGGGACAGGGTTACACCGGGGAGCTGTTTTTT. Its protein product is CASTRGQGYTGELFF. This chain connects TRBV11-2 to TRBJ2-2, with 9 bases lining up with TRBD1. Germline V gives CDR1 SGHAT, CDR2 FQNNGV. Germline trimming cut 7 bases from V and 3 bases from J; bases unmatched to any gene: 6. The CDR3 is 15 residues long.

This clone was seen only a few times. The chain carries TRBV7-3 and TRBJ1-6, with 7 nucleotides matching TRBD1. Trimming at V came to 1 base and at J to 9 bases, leaving 3 bases not matched to a gene. This CDR3 spans 14 amino acids. From germline, CDR1 is SGHTA and CDR2 FQGTGA. The CDR3: CASSLRQGGSPLHF. DNA for the CDR3: TGTGCCAGCAGCTTAAGACAGGGAGGTTCACCCCTCCACTTT.

The chain couples TRBV18 to TRBJ1-1; 8 nucleotides agree with TRBD1. Unmatched junction bases numbered 9, after V lost 2 bases and J lost 4 bases. CDR3 length: 16 residues. Germline CDR1 KGHSH, CDR2 LQKENI. This CDR3 is CASSPDQGARGTEAFF. The CDR3 DNA follows: TGTGCCAGCTCACCAGACCAGGGGGCGCGGGGCACTGAAGCTTTCTTT.

This clone was seen a few times. The rearrangement uses TRBV27 and TRBJ2-1; TRBD2 agrees at 11 bases. J lost 7 bases, V lost 5 bases, and 7 bases had no gene match. This CDR3 region has 15 residues. Germline CDR1 is MNHEY and CDR2 is SMNVEV (reference sequence). The DNA for the CDR3 is TGTGCCAGCAGTCCGGCTAGCGGGGGGTATAATGAGCAGTTCTTC. As protein: CASSPASGGYNEQFF.

The chain joins TRBV28 to TRBJ2-5; 8 bases map to TRBD1. V shed 3 bases, J shed 5 bases, and the junction held 8 bases outside the gene matches. Germline CDR1 MDHEN, CDR2 SYDVKM. The CDR3 totals 15 residues. CDR3 region: CASSLHGQGGETQYF. The DNA for the CDR3 is TGTGCCAGCAGTTTGCACGGACAGGGAGGCGAGACCCAGTACTTC. Drawing the rest from reference TRBV28 and TRBJ2-5, the complete variable domain is DVKVTQSSRYLVKRTGEKVFLECVQDMDHENMFWYRQDPGLGLRLIYFSYDVKMKEKGDIPEGYSVSREKKERFSLILESASTNQTSMYLCASSLHGQGGETQYFGPGTRLLVL.

The V and J genes are TRBV18 and TRBJ2-3; weak D call: TRBD2 (5 bases). The CDR3 loop spans 17 amino acids. Germline CDR1 is KGHSH and CDR2 is LQKENI. V was shortened by 2 bases and J by 0 bases, with 15 bases between the two germline ends. Written as DNA, the CDR3 is TGTGCCAGCTCACCATACTCTAGCACCCCTAGCACAGATACGCAGTATTTT. Residues: CASSPYSSTPSTDTQYF.

The genes are TRBV24-1 and TRBJ2-3; D not certain. Looked up from germline, CDR1 is KGHDR and CDR2 is SFDVKD. The CDR3 sequence is 16 residues long. The V end lost 1 base, the J end lost 0 bases, and 10 bases lay between the germline ends. The CDR3 sequence: CATSDLSRSSTDTQYF. The CDR3, as DNA: TGTGCCACCAGTGATTTATCCAGATCTAGCACAGATACGCAGTATTTT.

In this sample, this clone turned up once. The chain has TRBV19 and TRBJ2-7, with D possibly matching TRBD1 (6 bases). The CDR3 has 14 residues. Trimming left V 5 bases short and J 6 bases short, with 17 bases between. The germline V gene encodes CDR1 LNHDA and CDR2 SQIVND (reference sequence). CDR3 region: CASSPISGVGEQYF. As DNA, the CDR3 is TGTGCCAGTAGTCCTATTTCAGGGGTGGGCGAGCAGTACTTC.

This chain uses TRBV2 with TRBJ2-7; 9 positions agree with TRBD1. There are 14 residues in the CDR3. The germline V gene has CDR1 SNHLY and CDR2 FYNNEI. The junction had 6 bases not matched to a gene; V was cut back by 3 bases and J by 6 bases. CDR3 nucleotides: TGTGCCAGCAGTGACTGGGACAGGGAGGGCGAGCAGTACTTC. It translates to CASSDWDREGEQYF.

The V and J genes are TRBV2 and TRBJ2-6; 7 bases are shared with TRBD1. The CDR3 spans 16 residues. CDR1 and CDR2 from the germline V gene are SNHLY and FYNNEI. Trimming took 6 bases from V and 2 from J; bases not matched to a gene: 7. In nucleotides, the CDR3 is TGTGCCAGCAGCAGGGAACAGGGGACTGGGGCCAACGTCCTGACTTTC. This codes for CASSREQGTGANVLTF.

V usage is TRBV11-3 and J usage is TRBJ1-3; D uncertain. The CDR3 contains 13 residues. Trimming took off 4 bases at V and 4 bases at J, with 8 bases between the two ends. Germline V gene sequence: CDR1 SGHNT, CDR2 YENEEA. The CDR3 sequence: CASSSRLGNTIYF. The CDR3 nucleotides are TGTGCCAGCAGCTCCCGACTGGGAAACACCATATATTTT.

The J gene is TRBJ2-7, the V gene TRBV5-4; 9 bases fit TRBD1. The J segment lost 2 bases and the V segment lost 4 bases, leaving 7 bases of the junction unmatched. The length of the CDR3 is 15 residues. Germline V lookup: CDR1 SGHNT, CDR2 YYREEE (reference sequence). For the CDR3, the DNA is TGTGCCAGCAGCCGCGGACAGGGGTGGACCTACGAGCAGTACTTC. Amino acids: CASSRGQGWTYEQYF.

The chain links TRBV29-1 to TRBJ2-7; D is perhaps TRBD1 (5 bases). The V and J ends lost 4 bases and 2 bases respectively, with 12 bases between them. Germline lookup yields CDR1 SQVTM and CDR2 ANQGSEA. The CDR3 length is 13 residues. The CDR3 protein is CSVVWGLTYEQYF. The CDR3 DNA reads as TGCAGCGTTGTGTGGGGCCTAACCTACGAGCAGTACTTC.

This clone has a single count. The chain has TRBV27 and TRBJ2-1; 12 nucleotides match TRBD2. V dropped 5 bases and J dropped 7; count of bases not matched to a gene: 12. Germline V gives CDR1 MNHEY, CDR2 SMNVEV (reference sequence). CDR3 size: 17 residues. This chain's CDR3 is CASSNTRLAGVGNEQFF. CDR3 nucleotides: TGTGCCAGCAGTAACACAAGACTAGCGGGAGTGGGGAATGAGCAGTTCTTC.

V is TRBV7-3 and J is TRBJ2-3; 9 positions agree with TRBD2. The CDR3 consists of 14 residues. CDR1 SGHTA and CDR2 FQGTGA come from the germline V gene. Trimming at V came to 3 bases and at J to 4 bases, leaving 2 bases not matched to a gene. The CDR3 spells CASSLEREADTQYF. The CDR3 DNA follows: TGTGCCAGCAGCTTGGAGCGGGAGGCAGATACGCAGTATTTT.

The genes are TRBV21-1 and TRBJ1-1; TRBD1 was called by the table and not checked on the DNA. TRBV21-1 is labeled a pseudogene. The CDR3 sequence is 17 residues long. The CDR3: CASSKFKGGERDTEAFF. In DNA form, the CDR3 reads TGTGCCAGCAGCAAGTTTAAAGGGGGCGAAAGGGACACTGAAGCTTTCTTT.

This clone was seen a few times. This chain connects TRBV18 to TRBJ2-3, with 8 bases identical to TRBD1. Trimming took 5 bases from V and 0 from J; bases not matched to a gene: 7. The V gene's germline CDR1 is KGHSH and CDR2 LQKENI. The CDR3 consists of 16 residues. CDR3 residues: CASSDRGPTSTDTQYF. The CDR3, as DNA: TGTGCCAGCTCAGACAGGGGACCGACGAGCACAGATACGCAGTATTTT.

This chain links TRBV13 with TRBJ2-1, with TRBD2 matching over 7 bases. The germline V gene has CDR1 PRHDT and CDR2 FYEKMQ (reference sequence). This CDR3 has 14 amino acids. After removal of 6 bases from V and 2 bases from J, the junction contained 4 bases not matched to a gene. CDR3 loop: CASRRAGPYNEQFF. The CDR3, as DNA: TGTGCCAGCAGGAGAGCGGGGCCCTACAATGAGCAGTTCTTC.

V and J are TRBV3-1 (or the pseudogene TRBV3-2) and TRBJ1-4; TRBD1 matches at 7 bases. The CDR3 is 14 amino acids. The V segment lost 4 bases and the J segment 8 bases; nucleotides outside the gene matches: 7. Germline CDR1 LGHDT, CDR2 YNNKEL (reference sequence). CDR3 sequence reads: CASSPNRGREKLFF. CDR3 DNA: TGTGCCAGCAGCCCGAACAGGGGAAGGGAAAAACTGTTTTTT.

V usage is TRBV14 and J usage is TRBJ2-2, with D possibly TRBD2 on 5 matching bases. Per the germline V gene, CDR1 is SGHDN and CDR2 is FVKESK. The CDR3 covers 13 residues. With 4 bases removed from V and 4 bases from J, the gap between germline ends came to 7 bases. The CDR3 sequence is CASSPGLTGELFF. In DNA, the CDR3 is TGTGCCAGCAGCCCTGGACTCACCGGGGAGCTGTTTTTT.

V usage is TRBV28 and J usage is TRBJ2-7, with TRBD2 identical over 12 bases. The CDR3 sequence is 18 residues long. V was clipped by 6 bases and J by 6 bases; unmatched bases: 18. Germline CDR1 reads MDHEN; CDR2 reads SYDVKM. The CDR3 nucleotides read TGTGCCAGCAGAACATGGACTAGCGGGACGTCCAGGGTGGCCGAGCAGTACTTC. It specifies CASRTWTSGTSRVAEQYF.

The chain couples TRBV10-3 to TRBJ2-7; the D gene is possibly TRBD2 (5 bases). V dropped 6 bases and J dropped 12 bases, with 15 bases sitting between them. The CDR3 length is 11 residues. Germline lookup yields CDR1 ENHRY and CDR2 SYGVKD. The CDR3 DNA sequence: TGTGCCATCAGAAGTGGGAGAGTAGCGTACTTC. It yields the protein CAIRSGRVAYF.

The V call is TRBV18, the J call TRBJ2-7; 7 bases align to TRBD2. This CDR3 has 14 amino acids. J was trimmed by 0 bases and V by 6 bases; bases with no gene match: 5. Germline loops: CDR1 KGHSH, CDR2 LQKENI. CDR3 amino acids: CASSPSGSSYEQYF. CDR3 nucleotide sequence: TGTGCCAGCTCGCCTAGCGGAAGCTCCTACGAGCAGTACTTC.